The source of this TCR beta chain is a study of T cell clonality in common variable immunodeficiency. Overall study findings and caveats: T cell subpopulation sequencing would be needed to explain CVID clonality. Compared with healthy controls, CVID subjects showed increased TCRbeta clonality, mostly in about a third. CVID subjects shared fewer TCRbeta clones than healthy controls did.

Per germline, CDR1 LNHDA and CDR2 SQIVND (reference sequence). Unmatched junction bases numbered 9, after V lost 4 bases and J lost 6 bases. This CDR3 is 15 amino acids long. The method was immunoSEQ multiplex PCR; TCRdb's version includes in-frame clones alone and lacks a portion of them. The sample yields 42,000 or so clones, without any singletons. This clone was seen many times. Antigen: not known. The CDR3 goes on 3 residues after the read ends, and that part is filled in from the germline J gene. The source of this sequence is a person aged 18 to 75 in good health. Sequencing was carried out using peripheral blood mononuclear cells. The chain employs TRBV19 and TRBJ1-1; 9 bases are shared with TRBD1. CDR3 amino acids: CASSKRTGERPEAFF. Partial CDR3 DNA: TGTGCCAGTAGTAAACGGACAGGGGAACGTCCTGAA.